The 27 T cell receptor beta chains below were found in one sample sequenced in a study of CD8 T cells in ankylosing spondylitis. TCRdb reanalysed the 5' RACE reads using MiXCR and keeps one entry per CDR3 protein. The sample lists about 340,000 distinct CDR3 sequences, 14% to 15% occurring once. Sequenced input: blood, either unsorted or a sorted T cell fraction (not recorded which). These receptors were collected from a male donor with ankylosing spondylitis or in good health (not recorded which).

This clonotype was picked up a small number of times. This chain uses TRBV7-2 with TRBJ2-3; TRBD2 matches 9 bases. Germline assignment: CDR1 SGHTA and CDR2 FQGNSA. V trimming: 3 bases; J trimming: 4 bases; junction bases outside the gene matches: 5. The CDR3 has 15 residues. CDR3 sequence: CASSFGGGASDTQYF. The CDR3 DNA sequence: TGTGCCAGCAGCTTCGGCGGGGGGGCGTCAGATACGCAGTATTTT.

In its sample, this clonotype was seen many times. This rearrangement joins TRBV11-3 to TRBJ2-5; 11 nucleotides align to TRBD2. Germline V lookup: CDR1 SGHNT, CDR2 YENEEA. The junction had 5 bases not matched to a gene; V was cut back by 5 bases and J by 3 bases. CDR3 length: 15 residues. The CDR3 DNA follows: TGTGCCAGCAGCCCCGCGGGACTAGCGGAAGAGACCCAGTACTTC. Encoded protein: CASSPAGLAEETQYF.

With regard to this clonotype: One end of the junction is discordant with germline, which a read error may explain. The genes are TRBV5-1 and TRBJ2-2; TRBD1 is a possible D gene (5 bases). This CDR3 spans 15 amino acids. Germline-derived CDR1 and CDR2 are SGHRS and YFSETQ. CDR3 in DNA: TGCGCCAGCAGATTGGGCAGGGCTAACACCGGGGAGCTGTTTTTT. It translates to CASRLGRANTGELFF.

This clonotype has just a few counts. The chain is built from TRBV27 and TRBJ2-5, with D perhaps TRBD1 (6 bases). Germline V lookup: CDR1 MNHEY, CDR2 SMNVEV (reference sequence). V was cut by 2 bases and J by 2 bases, with 12 bases left in between. The CDR3 has 15 residues. CDR3 DNA sequence: TGTGCCAGCAGTTTAGAATGGGGGCCGCAAGAGACCCAGTACTTC. It translates to CASSLEWGPQETQYF.

The rearrangement uses TRBV7-2 and TRBJ1-3; 9 bases are shared with TRBD1. The length of the CDR3 is 15 residues. Germline V gene sequence: CDR1 SGHTA, CDR2 FQGNSA. Unmatched junction bases numbered 6, after V lost 5 bases and J lost 4 bases. The CDR3 nucleotides are TGTGCCAGCAGCCCTATGGGACAGGGCGGAAACACCATATATTTT. It specifies CASSPMGQGGNTIYF.

This clonotype has only a few counts. V and J are TRBV27 and TRBJ2-3, with TRBD2 matching 7 bases. From germline, CDR1 is MNHEY and CDR2 SMNVEV (reference sequence). The V and J ends lost 2 bases and 4 bases, in that order; junction bases with no gene match: 6. CDR3 length equals 15 residues. The CDR3 loop reads CASSLSTAGADTQYF. DNA of the CDR3: TGTGCCAGCAGTTTAAGCACGGCGGGAGCAGATACGCAGTATTTT.

DNA of the CDR3: TGTGCCAGCAGTGCGGGACCCACTGGCTACACCTTC. Translation gives CASSAGPTGYTF. This chain connects TRBV2 to TRBJ1-2; D might be TRBD1 (5 bases). Germline V gene data show CDR1 as SNHLY and CDR2 as FYNNEI. Deletions cut 4 bases from V and 7 bases from J, with 10 bases between. CDR3 length equals 12 residues.

The chain uses TRBV10-2 and TRBJ1-2; D may be TRBD1 (6 bases). The V gene's germline CDR1 is WSHSY and CDR2 SAAADI. The V gene lost 3 bases and the J gene lost 2 bases, with 10 bases spanning the gap. The CDR3 loop spans 14 amino acids. CDR3 region: CASSDVGTNYGYTF. The CDR3 coding sequence is TGCGCCAGCAGTGACGTCGGGACAAACTATGGCTACACCTTC.

The chain links TRBV15 to TRBJ2-1; D gene unclear. This CDR3 region has 13 residues. The V end lost 9 bases, the J end lost 8 bases, and 17 bases lay between the germline ends. Germline-derived CDR1 and CDR2 are LNHNV and YYDKDF (reference sequence). The CDR3 nucleotides read TGTGCCACTCGCACCGACCTTGTCCATGAGCAGTTCTTC. Translation: CATRTDLVHEQFF.

A few counts support this clonotype. The chain has TRBV5-1 and TRBJ2-2; D is perhaps TRBD2 (6 bases). This CDR3 contains 13 residues. V lost 6 bases, J lost 3 bases, and 9 bases lay in between. From germline, CDR1 is SGHRS and CDR2 YFSETQ. CDR3 loop: CASTVADTGELFF. CDR3 nucleotides: TGCGCCAGCACCGTAGCGGACACCGGGGAGCTGTTTTTT. Drawing the rest from reference TRBV5-1 and TRBJ2-2, the complete variable domain is KAGVTQTPRYLIKTRGQQVTLSCSPISGHRSVSWYQQTPGQGLQFLFEYFSETQRNKGNFPGRFSGRQFSNSRSEMNVSTLELGDSALYLCASTVADTGELFFGEGSRLTVL.

The chain has TRBV6-2 or TRBV6-3 and TRBJ1-5; 8 bases are shared with TRBD1. The germline gives CDR1 MNHEY, CDR2 SVGEGT. V dropped 6 bases and J dropped 6; count of bases not matched to a gene: 4. This CDR3 region has 13 residues. DNA of the CDR3: TGTGCCAGCAGACCCAGGGGGCCTCAGCCCCAGCATTTT. The encoded protein is CASRPRGPQPQHF.

This clonotype was seen more than once but under ten times. The CDR3 region is CASSQVNDRENYGYTF. CDR3 nucleotide sequence: TGTGCCAGCAGCCAAGTGAATGACAGGGAGAACTATGGCTACACCTTC. The chain uses TRBV4-2 and TRBJ1-2; 7 nucleotides line up with TRBD1. Germline-derived CDR1 and CDR2 are LGHNA and YNFKEQ. The CDR3 sequence is 16 residues long. The trim removed 1 base at V and 2 bases at J, leaving 7 bases unmatched.

In its sample, this clonotype was seen many times. The chain employs TRBV7-2 and TRBJ1-3; 7 bases are shared with TRBD1. CDR3 size: 15 residues. V was clipped by 5 bases and J by 1 base; unmatched bases: 5. Germline CDR1 reads SGHTA; CDR2 reads FQGNSA. In nucleotides, the CDR3 is TGTGCCAGCAGCCCCAGGGGGTCTTCTGGAAACACCATATATTTT. Translated: CASSPRGSSGNTIYF.

This clonotype came up a few times. CDR3 protein: CASSSRGGDEKLFF. The CDR3 nucleotides are TGTGCCAGCAGCTCGCGCGGGGGCGATGAAAAACTGTTTTTT. The chain combines TRBV7-2 with TRBJ1-4, with D possibly matching TRBD1 (6 bases). From germline, CDR1 is SGHTA and CDR2 FQGNSA. V lost 4 bases to trimming and J lost 6 bases, with 12 bases between them. CDR3 length: 14 residues.

This clonotype was detected only a few times. The J gene is TRBJ2-7, the V gene TRBV6-1; 11 bases fit TRBD1. This CDR3 is 14 amino acids long. The V gene's germline CDR1 is MNHNS and CDR2 SASEGT. Trimming took 4 bases from V and 5 from J; bases not matched to a gene: 4. The CDR3 nucleotides are TGTGCCAGCAGTGCCTTGGACAGGGGGCACGAGCAGTACTTC. This codes for CASSALDRGHEQYF.

The rearrangement joins TRBV30 to TRBJ2-3; D gene uncertain. The CDR3 contains 12 residues. Germline V gene sequence: CDR1 GTSNPN, CDR2 SVGIG (reference sequence). V was clipped by 0 bases and J by 5 bases, with 6 bases between them. CDR3 loop: CAWSVVIDTQYF. The DNA of the CDR3 is TGTGCCTGGAGTGTCGTTATAGATACGCAGTATTTT.

This clonotype was seen repeatedly, ten times or more. The DNA for the CDR3 is TGTGCCAGCAGTTTACGAGGGGGCACAGATACGCAGTATTTT. It is translated as CASSLRGGTDTQYF. The chain is built from TRBV7-9 and TRBJ2-3; D may match TRBD1 or TRBD2 (5 bases each). CDR1 is SEHNR, CDR2 FQNEAQ, per germline (reference sequence). This CDR3 comprises 14 residues. V was shortened by 6 bases and J by 1 base, with 11 bases between the two germline ends. The whole variable domain, remainder taken from reference TRBV7-9 and TRBJ2-3, is DTGVSQNPRHKITKRGQNVTFRCDPISEHNRLYWYRQTLGQGPEFLTYFQNEAQLEKSRLLSDRFSAERPKGSFSTLEIQRTEQGDSAMYLCASSLRGGTDTQYFGPGTRLTVL.

This clonotype occurred a few times. The rearrangement uses TRBV6-5 and TRBJ2-1, with TRBD2 identical over 12 bases. The CDR3 is 17 residues long. Unmatched junction bases numbered 8, after V lost 2 bases and J lost 6 bases. Germline V gene lookup returns CDR1 MNHEY and CDR2 SVGAGI. CDR3 bases: TGTGCCAGCAGTTACACCTCCGCGACTAGCGGGAGCAATGAGCAGTTCTTC. It specifies CASSYTSATSGSNEQFF.

The chain employs TRBV5-1 and TRBJ2-1; 12 bases match TRBD2. J gave up 7 bases and V 5 bases, and 13 bases lay outside the gene matches. Germline values: CDR1 SGHRS, CDR2 YFSETQ. CDR3 length: 17 residues. The CDR3 DNA is TGCGCCAGCAGTCGGCTGACTAGCGGGAGCGGCGGGAATGAGCAGTTCTTC. Encoded protein: CASSRLTSGSGGNEQFF.

The rearrangement joins TRBV2 to TRBJ2-6; D not resolved. The V gene's germline CDR1 is SNHLY and CDR2 FYNNEI. CDR3 length: 13 residues. The V end lost 6 bases, the J end lost 6 bases, and 9 bases lay between the germline ends. The chain's CDR3 is CASSSFSANVLTF. The CDR3 DNA sequence: TGTGCCAGCAGCTCTTTCTCGGCCAACGTCCTGACTTTC.

This sequence joins TRBV12-3 or TRBV12-4 and TRBJ2-3; D is perhaps TRBD2 (6 bases). The V gene lost 5 bases and the J gene lost 6 bases, with 24 bases spanning the gap. CDR3 length: 17 amino acids. DNA for the CDR3: TGTGCCAGCAGTGAGAACAGACTAGAGGGAATATGGGATACGCAGTATTTT. Translating it yields CASSENRLEGIWDTQYF.

This clonotype was counted ten times or more. The DNA for the CDR3 is TGTGCCAGCAGTCGGTCTAGCGGGGGCGAAAACATTCAGTACTTC. Translation: CASSRSSGGENIQYF. The chain is built from TRBV6-2 or TRBV6-3 and TRBJ2-4; 10 bases line up with TRBD2. CDR1 MNHEY and CDR2 SVGEGT come from the germline V gene. V trimming: 5 bases; J trimming: 5 bases; junction bases outside the gene matches: 6. CDR3 length: 15 residues.

This clonotype was detected a few times. The chain joins TRBV12-3 or TRBV12-4 to TRBJ2-2, with 7 positions matching TRBD1. There are 16 residues in the CDR3. V shed 7 bases, J shed 6 bases, and the junction held 14 bases outside the gene matches. The CDR3 DNA follows: TGTGCCAGCACTACCGGACAGGAGTTTTTCGCCGGGGAGCTGTTTTTT. Translating it yields CASTTGQEFFAGELFF.

The rearrangement links TRBV24-1 to TRBJ2-6; D could derive from TRBD1 or TRBD2 (5 bases each). V dropped 6 bases and J dropped 4 bases, with 9 bases sitting between them. Germline CDR1 is KGHDR and CDR2 is SFDVKD. The CDR3 is 14 amino acids. The CDR3 coding sequence is TGTGCCACCAGTCTCGGGACGGGGGCCAACGTCCTGACTTTC. Amino acids: CATSLGTGANVLTF.

This chain uses TRBV25-1 with TRBJ2-1; 14 bases line up with TRBD2. The CDR3 covers 16 residues. Germline-derived CDR1 and CDR2 are MGHDK and SYGVNS. V lost 1 base to trimming and J lost 6 bases; unmatched junction nucleotides: 2. CDR3: CASSEFGTSGSNEQFF. The CDR3 DNA reads TGTGCCAGCAGTGAATTCGGGACTAGCGGGAGCAATGAGCAGTTCTTC.

V gene TRBV4-1 combines with J gene TRBJ2-5, with D perhaps TRBD2 (6 bases). V dropped 1 base and J dropped 5 bases, with 14 bases sitting between them. The CDR3 runs to 15 residues. Germline loops: CDR1 MGHRA, CDR2 YSYEKL. CDR3 nucleotide sequence: TGCGCCAGCAGCCAAGTCCCAGGGACTGGGGAGACCCAGTACTTC. Its translation is CASSQVPGTGETQYF.

V is TRBV5-1 and J is TRBJ1-1; D is perhaps TRBD1 (6 bases). The V end was cut by 8 bases, the J end by 1 base, with 15 bases between. Germline assignment: CDR1 SGHRS and CDR2 YFSETQ. The CDR3 is 14 amino acids. CDR3 coding DNA: TGCGCCAGTCGGGACACTCGACAGAACACTGAAGCTTTCTTT. It codes for CASRDTRQNTEAFF.